Presented here are 3 T cell receptor beta chains from one specimen sequenced in a study of fetal regulatory T cell absence and autoimmunity. Clones were read by immunoSEQ multiplex PCR, and TCRdb kept only the in-frame ones, dropping some. The data hold some 87,000 clones, with about two thirds observed a single time. Sequencing input: pancreas tissue. The receptors come from a male donor with IPEX syndrome.

The V gene is TRBV6-5, the J gene TRBJ1-2; D may be TRBD1 (5 bases). Trimming removed 10 bases at V and 4 bases at J, with 19 bases between. Germline-derived CDR1 and CDR2 are MNHEY and SVGAGI. The CDR3 has 14 amino acids. The CDR3: CATPGAGLFYGYTF. The DNA for the CDR3 is TGTGCCACCCCCGGGGCAGGGCTATTCTATGGCTACACCTTC.

The chain links TRBV14 to TRBJ1-4, with D possibly being TRBD1 (5 bases). The CDR3 length is 14 residues. The germline V and J ends were trimmed by 4 bases and 4 bases, with 10 bases remaining between them. Germline CDR1 and CDR2: SGHDN and FVKESK. The CDR3 sequence is CASSLDSFNEKLFF. The CDR3 DNA reads as TGTGCCAGCAGCCTTGACAGTTTTAATGAAAAACTGTTTTTT.

The sample holds a few counts of this clone. V is TRBV6-1 and J is TRBJ2-7; the D call may be TRBD1 or TRBD2 (5 bases each). This CDR3 region has 13 residues. Trimming cost V 2 bases and J 2 bases, with 7 bases left between them. Germline lookup yields CDR1 MNHNS and CDR2 SASEGT. CDR3 bases: TGTGCCAGCAGTGAATGGGGACCCTACGAGCAGTACTTC. This sequence encodes CASSEWGPYEQYF.